The 20 T cell receptor beta chains below come from one sample, sequenced in a study of EBV T-cell therapy then PD-1 blockade in nasopharyngeal carcinoma. Sequencing used immunoSEQ multiplex PCR; TCRdb keeps in-frame clones, though not all of them. Among roughly 19,000 clones listed, roughly 80% were seen once. The antigens of these receptors remain unknown. The treatment is: AdE1-LMPpoly-expanded autologous EBV-specific T-cell therapy followed by anti-PD-1 nivolumab. The sample here was CD8+ T cells from blood, taken at day 33 from a patient whose treatment included autologous EBV-specific T cells and nivolumab. The receptors were sampled from a man aged 40-49 years with nasopharyngeal carcinoma.

This clone was found once. The CDR3 is CASSLRGDTGELFF. The CDR3 DNA reads as TGTGCCAGCAGCTTAAGGGGGGACACCGGGGAGCTGTTTTTT. V usage is TRBV7-3 and J usage is TRBJ2-2; maybe TRBD2 (6 bases). Trimming left V 1 base short and J 3 bases short, with 6 bases between. Germline V gene sequence: CDR1 SGHTA, CDR2 FQGTGA. The CDR3 is 14 residues long.

This chain connects TRBV30 to TRBJ1-1; D call uncertain. Germline V gene lookup returns CDR1 GTSNPN and CDR2 SVGIG (reference sequence). The CDR3 has 12 amino acids. V was clipped by 8 bases and J by 1 base, with 11 bases between them. CDR3: CALSRGNTEAFF. The CDR3 bases are TGTGCCCTCAGTCGGGGGAACACTGAAGCTTTCTTT.

V usage is TRBV6-4 and J usage is TRBJ2-2; tentatively, D is TRBD1 (6 bases). This CDR3 is 16 amino acids long. CDR1 is MRHNA, CDR2 SNTAGT, per germline. Deletions cut 3 bases from V and 6 bases from J, with 17 bases between. CDR3 nucleotides: TGTGCCAGCAGTGAATCAGGGGATAAATCAGCCGGGGAGCTGTTTTTT. It yields the protein CASSESGDKSAGELFF.

J is TRBJ1-6 and V is TRBV7-3, with D tentatively TRBD1 (6 bases). CDR3 length: 15 residues. Germline V gene sequence: CDR1 SGHTA, CDR2 FQGTGA. V was shortened by 5 bases and J by 7 bases, with 15 bases between the two germline ends. The CDR3 sequence: CASSPAGGANSPLHF. Written as DNA, the CDR3 is TGTGCCAGCAGCCCCGCGGGGGGCGCGAATTCACCCCTCCACTTT.

In this sample, this clone turned up once. The chain recombines TRBV18 with TRBJ1-4; possibly TRBD1 for D (5 bases). The germline V gene has CDR1 KGHSH and CDR2 LQKENI. The CDR3 length is 15 residues. Trimming took 0 bases from V and 7 from J, leaving 12 bases between them. The CDR3, as DNA: TGTGCCAGCTCACCACCCCGACAGAACTCTGAAAAACTGTTTTTT. The encoded protein is CASSPPRQNSEKLFF.

The chain links TRBV7-2 to TRBJ2-5; 9 nucleotides line up with TRBD2. This CDR3 has 16 residues. CDR1 SGHTA and CDR2 FQGNSA come from the germline V gene. V shed 1 base, J shed 5 bases, and the junction held 8 bases outside the gene matches. In nucleotides, the CDR3 is TGTGCCAGCAGCTTAGGTAGCGGGGGCCGGCAGGAGACCCAGTACTTC. It yields the protein CASSLGSGGRQETQYF.

This chain uses TRBV5-5 with TRBJ2-1; 7 bases map to TRBD1. This CDR3 spans 14 amino acids. The germline CDR1 and CDR2 sequences are SGHKS and YYEKEE (reference sequence). V gave up 5 bases and J gave up 3 bases; unmatched junction bases: 5. CDR3 in amino acids: CASSHRTGYNEQFF. The CDR3 region has the DNA TGTGCCAGCAGTCACCGGACAGGCTACAATGAGCAGTTCTTC.

The chain joins TRBV6-5 to TRBJ1-4, with D possibly being TRBD1 (5 bases). The CDR3 contains 13 residues. V lost 5 bases to trimming and J lost 6 bases, with 10 bases between them. From germline, CDR1 is MNHEY and CDR2 SVGAGI. CDR3 sequence: CASSHPTDEKLFF. CDR3 sequence (DNA): TGTGCCAGCAGTCACCCGACAGATGAAAAACTGTTTTTT.

The chain carries TRBV18 and TRBJ1-5; D possibly corresponds to TRBD1 (5 bases). The V and J ends lost 1 base and 4 bases respectively, with 11 bases between them. This CDR3 has 15 residues. Germline lookup yields CDR1 KGHSH and CDR2 LQKENI. The DNA of the CDR3 is TGTGCCAGCTCACCACGGGGACCAGTAAATCAGCCCCAGCATTTT. Translation gives CASSPRGPVNQPQHF.

This chain links TRBV4-1 with TRBJ2-2; D is possibly TRBD2 (5 bases). In germline, CDR1 is MGHRA, CDR2 YSYEKL. CDR3 length: 14 residues. Deletions cut 0 bases from V and 5 bases from J, with 7 bases between. The CDR3 nucleotides read TGCGCCAGCAGCCAAGAAGGGAGTACCGGGGAGCTGTTTTTT. This codes for CASSQEGSTGELFF.

CDR3 loop: CASSQPGQDNEKLFF. In nucleotides, the CDR3 is TGTGCCAGCAGCCAGCCGGGACAGGATAATGAAAAACTGTTTTTT. The chain has TRBV3-1 (or the pseudogene TRBV3-2) and TRBJ1-4; 8 bases are a match to TRBD1. V lost 3 bases and J lost 4; bases outside the gene matches: 4. This CDR3 region has 15 residues. Germline values: CDR1 LGHDT, CDR2 YNNKEL (reference sequence).

The chain employs TRBV9 and TRBJ2-7; unclear D gene. The CDR3 extends over 14 amino acids. CDR1 is SGDLS, CDR2 YYNGEE, per germline. V gave up 0 bases and J gave up 1 base, with 8 bases separating them. As DNA, the CDR3 is TGTGCCAGCAGCGTAGGGGGTAAGTCCTACGAGCAGTACTTC. As protein: CASSVGGKSYEQYF.

The rearrangement uses TRBV4-1 and TRBJ2-1; D is unresolved. This CDR3 has 17 amino acids. V lost 0 bases and J lost 0, with 12 bases in between. The germline gives CDR1 MGHRA, CDR2 YSYEKL. In nucleotides, the CDR3 is TGCGCCAGCAGCCAAGAAGACGGGTTTGGCTCCTACAATGAGCAGTTCTTC. Residues: CASSQEDGFGSYNEQFF.

This chain connects TRBV7-9 to TRBJ2-4; the match to TRBD1 covers 9 bases. This CDR3 region has 16 residues. V lost 3 bases to trimming and J lost 7 bases; unmatched junction nucleotides: 10. The germline V gene has CDR1 SEHNR and CDR2 FQNEAQ (reference sequence). Written as DNA, the CDR3 is TGTGCCAGCAGCTTCGCCCGGAGGGACAGGGATAACATTCAGTACTTC. It translates to CASSFARRDRDNIQYF.

The V call is TRBV13, the J call TRBJ1-1; 9 bases align to TRBD1. V was pared by 5 bases and J by 0 bases, with 4 bases of the junction left unmatched. The germline CDR1 and CDR2 sequences are PRHDT and FYEKMQ (reference sequence). The CDR3 is made up of 15 amino acids. The CDR3, as DNA: TGTGCCAGCAGCCCGGGACAGGGCCTGAACACTGAAGCTTTCTTT. It is translated as CASSPGQGLNTEAFF. Full variable domain (rest looked up from reference TRBV13 and TRBJ1-1): AAGVIQSPRHLIKEKRETATLKCYPIPRHDTVYWYQQGPGQDPQFLISFYEKMQSDKGSIPDRFSAQQFSDYHSELNMSSLELGDSALYFCASSPGQGLNTEAFFGQGTRLTVV.

The rearrangement links TRBV6-5 to TRBJ2-3; the D gene could be TRBD1 or TRBD2 (6 bases each). V lost 6 bases and J 1 base, leaving 14 bases between the germline ends. Germline V gene sequence: CDR1 MNHEY, CDR2 SVGAGI. CDR3 length: 15 residues. The CDR3 region is CASRAGGPRTDTQYF. In DNA, the CDR3 is TGTGCCAGCAGGGCTGGGGGGCCTCGCACAGATACGCAGTATTTT.

The chain carries TRBV4-3 and TRBJ1-5; 11 bases match TRBD1. The trim removed 0 bases at V and 6 bases at J, leaving 7 bases unmatched. Germline V gene sequence: CDR1 LGHNA, CDR2 YSLEER. The CDR3 extends over 17 amino acids. Here the CDR3 DNA reads TGCGCCAGCAGCCAAGATGGCTGGACAGGGGGCATTCAGCCCCAGCATTTT. The encoded protein is CASSQDGWTGGIQPQHF.

The chain employs TRBV6-2 or TRBV6-3 and TRBJ2-3, with D tentatively TRBD2 (5 bases). V was shortened by 2 bases and J by 4 bases, with 7 bases between the two germline ends. The CDR3 totals 13 residues. Germline-derived CDR1 and CDR2 are MNHEY and SVGEGT. The CDR3 region has the DNA TGTGCCAGCAGTTACCGGGGTGCAGATACGCAGTATTTT. It encodes CASSYRGADTQYF.

The chain couples TRBV9 to TRBJ1-3; D call uncertain. Germline CDR1 reads SGDLS; CDR2 reads YYNGEE. V was shortened by 0 bases and J by 4 bases, with 14 bases between the two germline ends. This CDR3 has 16 amino acids. CDR3 in DNA: TGTGCCAGCAGCGTAGCGGACGGAGGCCTAGGAAACACCATATATTTT. Its translation is CASSVADGGLGNTIYF.

The chain uses TRBV27 and TRBJ2-5; D is unresolved. CDR3 length: 11 residues. Looked up from germline, CDR1 is MNHEY and CDR2 is SMNVEV (reference sequence). Trimming stripped 7 bases from V and 4 bases from J, with 7 bases between. CDR3 in DNA: TGTGCCAGCACCTTGGGAGAGACCCAGTACTTC. Protein sequence: CASTLGETQYF.